The T cell receptor (beta chain) under discussion was sequenced for a study of graft-versus-host responses after intestinal transplantation (dated by TCRdb to the early 2020s). Broadly, across the study: The transplants that recipients received were multivisceral, liver-intestinal, or isolated intestinal. Alloreactive clones were identified by sequencing pre-transplant mixed lymphocyte reaction products and comparing them with unstimulated pre-transplant donor and recipient T cells. A peak of at least 4% donor T cells among recipient peripheral blood mononuclear cells was the definition used for donor T cell macrochimerism. All recipients received anti-thymocyte globulin induction followed by maintenance tacrolimus and steroids for roughly 3 years. Graft-versus-host and host-versus-graft alloreactive T cell clones were tracked in the graft, circulation and bone marrow after intestinal transplantation using bulk TCR-beta CDR3 sequencing. A cohort of approximately 24 intestinal transplant recipients, including one retransplant, was enrolled, and a few patients lacking pretransplant specimens were excluded. Rather than going through the commercial service, samples from three later patients were sequenced in-house on an Illumina MiSeq and processed with MiXCR.

Libraries were constructed by the immunoSEQ multiplex PCR assay. For most patients, genomic DNA was subjected to high-throughput TCR-beta CDR3 sequencing by Adaptive Biotechnologies. The study's own analysis went as follows. Adaptive's ImmunoSEQ software supplied the TCR sequencing data for 18 patients, while MiXCR and VDJtools were used to process three other patients. CDR3 nucleotide sequences shared by donor and recipient were removed because the origin of these sequences could not be assigned. To be classed as alloreactive, a clone needed at least 2-fold expansion over unstimulated cells and a minimum CFSE-low frequency of 0.002% (template counts) or 0.001% (read counts). Clones were considered mappable if detected in sequenced pre-transplant spleen, lymph node, or MLR CFSE-low populations of the donor or recipient. Cumulative frequency of alloreactive clones was calculated as a percentage of all sequences weighted by copy number. As stored in TCRdb, this immuneACCESS dataset retains in-frame rearrangements with V and J assigned. A fraction of the clones does not appear; measured against another copy, unresolved V genes explain less than half of the discrepancy, and the remainder lacks a known reason. V and J calls and clone size are those listed in that table; D and trimming were worked out from the DNA. Within this sample are tens of thousands of clones, with under 95% of them counted one time only. The ten largest make up approximately 2.3% of the sample.

Blood samples were collected up to 4 times in the first month after transplant and then at least monthly when available. The CDR3 sequence holds 15 residues, the cysteine and phenylalanine included. The kept DNA is CDR3 alone, 45 bases in frame from the first base. The CDR1 and CDR2 encoded by the germline V gene are SNHLY and FYNNEI. Trimming takes 7 bases from V and 4 bases from J, and the germline ends sit 18 bases apart. Worth noting for this clone: What this receptor recognizes is not known. Per-base qualities were not stored, and no clone one base away is much larger.

General conclusions and limits of the study: GvH clones turned up in recipient bone marrow, with some appearing earlier in ileal mucosa or blood, a pattern consistent with an intestinal mucosal origin. The relatively low number and heterogeneity of intestinal transplant patients limited the conclusions. In patients with donor T cell macrochimerism, the allografts had high GvH to HvG T cell clonal ratios. Early after transplant, declines in HvG clones were associated with peak levels of circulating GvH clones.

The sample consisted of PBMCs, taken approximately 320 days after intestinal transplant. The chain joins TRBV2 to TRBJ2-3; 7 matching bases give a weak D call of TRBD1. The TCR originated in a human patient who received an intestinal transplant, so some T cells may come from the graft donor. The CDR3 protein: CASTPGGRSADTQYF. The sequenced DNA is TGTGCCAGCACCCCAGGGGGGAGGTCGGCAGATACGCAGTATTTT.